This record covers a single T cell receptor (beta chain). This sample was included in a study of blood T cell repertoires in COVID-19. In the study overall: From the United States, Italy and Spain came samples of acute and convalescent COVID-19. Sources were T cells, B-cell-depleted T cells, or PBMCs; the material itself was cDNA or gDNA.

How the authors handled the data: Scientists estimated how many nucleated cells there were by amplifying reference gene primers. The table came from immunoSEQ multiplex PCR; TCRdb's copy has only in-frame clones and leaves some out. V and J calls and clone size follow that table, whereas D and trimming were derived from the DNA. The table has some 64,000 clones, over 65% seen once. The sample taken for sequencing was peripheral blood. This clonotype was obtained from a man at least 80 years old with active or convalescent COVID-19.

The CDR3 region is CASMPGHSGNTIYF. For the CDR3, the DNA is TGTGCCAGTATGCCGGGACACTCTGGAAACACCATATATTTT. This chain uses TRBV9 with TRBJ1-3, with a weak D call TRBD1 (6 bases). V dropped 8 bases and J dropped 0 bases, with 12 bases sitting between them. This CDR3 has 14 amino acids. Germline-derived CDR1 and CDR2 are SGDLS and YYNGEE.